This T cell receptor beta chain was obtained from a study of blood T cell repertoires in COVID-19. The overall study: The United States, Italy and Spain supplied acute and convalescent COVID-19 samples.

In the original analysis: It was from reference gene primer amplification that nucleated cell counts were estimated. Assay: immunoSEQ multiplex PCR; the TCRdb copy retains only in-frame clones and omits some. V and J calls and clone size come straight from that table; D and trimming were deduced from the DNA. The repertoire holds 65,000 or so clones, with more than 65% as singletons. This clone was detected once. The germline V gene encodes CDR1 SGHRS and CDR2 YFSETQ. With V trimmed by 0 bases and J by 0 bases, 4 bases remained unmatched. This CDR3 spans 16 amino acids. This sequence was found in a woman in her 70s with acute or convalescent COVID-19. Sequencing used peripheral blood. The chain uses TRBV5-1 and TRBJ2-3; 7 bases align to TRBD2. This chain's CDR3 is CASSLEGEGSTDTQYF. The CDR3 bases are TGCGCCAGCAGCTTGGAAGGGGAGGGCAGCACAGATACGCAGTATTTT.